Below are 13 T cell receptor beta chains sequenced from a single sample in a study of control samples from healthy donors and cancer patients. Repertoires were generated with immunoSEQ multiplex PCR, while TCRdb's copy carries only in-frame clones and drops some. The sample holds 100,000 to 120,000 clones, about 80% seen once. The sequencing input was blood. All receptors derive from a woman between 45 and 60 years old in good health.

V usage is TRBV6-6 and J usage is TRBJ1-1; D may be TRBD1 (6 bases). V lost 6 bases and J lost 5, with 10 bases in between. Germline-derived CDR1 and CDR2 are MNHNY and SVGAGI (reference sequence). The CDR3 has 12 residues. The CDR3 loop reads CASSPDRTEAFF. The CDR3 DNA sequence: TGTGCCAGCAGCCCCGACAGGACTGAAGCTTTCTTT.

This chain uses TRBV14 with TRBJ1-2, with TRBD1 as a possible D gene (6 bases). Germline CDR1 and CDR2: SGHDN and FVKESK. Trimming pared 2 bases from V and 7 bases from J, leaving 11 bases between. This CDR3 comprises 13 residues. In DNA, the CDR3 is TGTGCCAGCAGCCAAACGAAGGGGGGTGGCTACACCTTC. Protein: CASSQTKGGGYTF. The full variable domain, with the rest looked up from reference TRBV14 and TRBJ1-2, is EAGVTQFPSHSVIEKGQTVTLRCDPISGHDNLYWYRRVMGKEIKFLLHFVKESKQDESGMPNNRFLAERTGGTYSTLKVQPAELEDSGVYFCASSQTKGGGYTFGSGTRLTVV.

The gene calls are TRBV6-1 and TRBJ1-4; D unresolved. From germline, CDR1 is MNHNS and CDR2 SASEGT. Between the trimmed V and J ends, which lost 0 bases and 3 bases, there was a span of 11 bases. The CDR3 contains 16 residues. CDR3 sequence (DNA): TGTGCCAGCAGTGAAGCCGTCGGGGTGGCTAATGAAAAACTGTTTTTT. Translated: CASSEAVGVANEKLFF.

CDR3 loop: CASSPTGRVNTEAFF. The CDR3 DNA sequence: TGTGCCAGCAGCCCTACGGGGAGGGTCAACACTGAAGCTTTCTTT. The rearrangement joins TRBV3-1 (or the pseudogene TRBV3-2) to TRBJ1-1; D gene uncertain. Germline V CDR1 and CDR2: LGHDT, YNNKEL (reference sequence). The CDR3 runs 15 residues. Trimming took 4 bases from V and 2 from J, leaving 14 bases between them.

The chain is built from TRBV12-3 or TRBV12-4 and TRBJ1-2, with D hard to call. CDR3 length: 12 residues. The ends were cut back, 8 bases at V and 2 bases at J, with 9 bases in the middle. The CDR3, as DNA: TGTGCCAGCCGTGGGGTGAACTATGGCTACACCTTC. This sequence encodes CASRGVNYGYTF.

The CDR3 nucleotides read TGTGCCAGCAGTTATATGGCCAGGGGCTATAAACCGAACACTGAAGCTTTCTTT. Amino acids: CASSYMARGYKPNTEAFF. The J gene is TRBJ1-1, the V gene TRBV27, with a tentative D call TRBD1 (6 bases). The length of the CDR3 is 18 residues. CDR1 is MNHEY and CDR2 is SMNVEV in the germline V gene (reference sequence). The V and J ends lost 4 bases and 1 base respectively, with 22 bases between them.

The chain links TRBV5-5 to TRBJ2-2; perhaps TRBD2 as D (5 bases). The CDR3 has 14 residues. Trimming took 4 bases from V and 2 from J, leaving 9 bases between them. Germline lookup yields CDR1 SGHKS and CDR2 YYEKEE (reference sequence). The CDR3 reads CASSRELNTGELFF. As DNA, the CDR3 is TGTGCCAGCAGCAGGGAGTTAAACACCGGGGAGCTGTTTTTT.

The chain joins TRBV11-3 to TRBJ1-2; D remains ambiguous. Trimming removed 5 bases from V and 0 bases from J, with 10 bases in between. Germline CDR1 is SGHNT and CDR2 is YENEEA. CDR3 size: 14 residues. This CDR3 reads CASSVSGSNYGYTF. CDR3 nucleotide sequence: TGTGCCAGCAGCGTTTCGGGGTCTAACTATGGCTACACCTTC.

The chain joins TRBV19 to TRBJ1-2; 11 nucleotides match TRBD1. J gave up 5 bases and V 4 bases, and 6 bases lay outside the gene matches. The CDR3 has 15 amino acids. Looked up from germline, CDR1 is LNHDA and CDR2 is SQIVND (reference sequence). The CDR3 DNA is TGTGCCAGTAGTACTCGGACAGGGGGCATGTATGGCTACACCTTC. Protein: CASSTRTGGMYGYTF.

This clone was seen only a few times. The genes are TRBV5-1 and TRBJ2-3; D not resolved. The CDR3 consists of 14 residues. Germline V gene data show CDR1 as SGHRS and CDR2 as YFSETQ. V lost 3 bases, J lost 0 bases, and 8 bases lay in between. The CDR3 coding sequence is TGCGCCAGCAGCTCCGACTGGAGCACAGATACGCAGTATTTT. This codes for CASSSDWSTDTQYF.

The J gene is TRBJ2-3, the V gene TRBV6-2 or TRBV6-3, with 10 positions matching TRBD1. The V and J ends lost 4 bases and 4 bases, in that order; junction bases with no gene match: 11. CDR3 length: 17 residues. CDR1 and CDR2 (germline): MNHEY, SVGEGT. The CDR3 here is CASSSGQGGTSPDTQYF. The CDR3 DNA sequence: TGTGCCAGCAGTTCTGGACAGGGGGGGACGTCCCCAGATACGCAGTATTTT.

The rearrangement uses TRBV29-1 and TRBJ2-7; TRBD2 matches at 7 bases. There are 13 residues in the CDR3. Germline CDR1 and CDR2: SQVTM and ANQGSEA. The V and J ends lost 4 bases and 1 base, in that order; junction bases with no gene match: 4. The CDR3 protein is CSVGSGHSYEQYF. CDR3 DNA: TGCAGCGTTGGTAGCGGGCATTCCTACGAGCAGTACTTC.

This chain uses TRBV5-1 with TRBJ2-5; D call uncertain. V was shortened by 4 bases and J by 2 bases, with 9 bases between the two germline ends. There are 13 residues in the CDR3. Germline CDR1 SGHRS, CDR2 YFSETQ. DNA for the CDR3: TGCGCCAGCAGCCCGGACGGACAAGAGACCCAGTACTTC. Translated: CASSPDGQETQYF. The entire variable domain, with the rest obtained from reference TRBV5-1 and TRBJ2-5, is as follows: KAGVTQTPRYLIKTRGQQVTLSCSPISGHRSVSWYQQTPGQGLQFLFEYFSETQRNKGNFPGRFSGRQFSNSRSEMNVSTLELGDSALYLCASSPDGQETQYFGPGTRLLVL.